These 21 T cell receptor beta chains originate from one sample sequenced in a study of CD4 and CD8 cells across lung adenocarcinoma regions. MiXCR was run by TCRdb on the PCR reads, yielding one entry per CDR3 protein. The table shows several thousand distinct CDR3 sequences, with approximately 50% occurring only once. Input material: CD4+ T cells from the center of a lung tumor. These receptors all stem from a female donor with lung adenocarcinoma. The CD4 and CD8 labels of this study may be unreliable.

This chain joins TRBV6-1 and TRBJ1-2; 7 nucleotides align to TRBD1. CDR3 size: 14 residues. Germline V CDR1 and CDR2: MNHNS, SASEGT. V trimming: 6 bases; J trimming: 4 bases; junction bases outside the gene matches: 8. CDR3 coding DNA: TGTGCCAGCAGAACCGACAGGGACCCCTATGGCTACACCTTC. Translation: CASRTDRDPYGYTF.

This clonotype was detected only a few times. This rearrangement joins TRBV15 to TRBJ2-1; TRBD2 agrees at 8 bases. In germline, CDR1 is LNHNV, CDR2 YYDKDF (reference sequence). Germline trimming cut 8 bases from V and 0 bases from J; bases unmatched to any gene: 6. The CDR3 runs 15 residues. The CDR3 sequence is CATARSGVSYNEQFF. CDR3 nucleotides: TGTGCCACCGCTCGTAGCGGGGTCTCCTACAATGAGCAGTTCTTC.

This clonotype was seen just once. This chain uses TRBV4-1 with TRBJ2-5; D may be TRBD2 (6 bases). The V end lost 6 bases, the J end lost 0 bases, and 14 bases lay between the germline ends. Per the germline V gene, CDR1 is MGHRA and CDR2 is YSYEKL. The CDR3 spans 15 residues. The CDR3 loop reads CASSEAGRNQETQYF. The CDR3 DNA follows: TGCGCCAGCAGTGAAGCGGGCCGTAACCAAGAGACCCAGTACTTC.

Concerning this clonotype itself: The junction departs from germline at one end; a sequencing error may be responsible. The V gene is TRBV27, the J gene TRBJ2-3; the D gene is possibly TRBD2 (5 bases). The CDR3 totals 12 residues. CDR1 is MNHEY, CDR2 SMNVEV, per germline (reference sequence). The CDR3 protein is CAGGRGPETQYF. The CDR3 coding sequence is TGTGCCGGCGGGCGAGGCCCAGAGACGCAGTATTTC.

V is TRBV6-1 and J is TRBJ2-4; D unclear. Germline-derived CDR1 and CDR2 are MNHNS and SASEGT. CDR3 length: 14 residues. Trimming removed 6 bases from V and 0 bases from J, with 9 bases in between. CDR3 protein: CASRQTLAKNIQYF. CDR3 nucleotides: TGTGCCAGCAGGCAAACCCTAGCCAAAAACATTCAGTACTTC.

To note about this clonotype: Compared with germline, one end of the junction differs, possibly owing to a read error. This sequence joins TRBV27 and TRBJ2-3, with 9 bases identical to TRBD2. The CDR3 extends over 15 amino acids. CDR1 and CDR2 from the germline V gene are MNHEY and SMNVEV (reference sequence). The CDR3 nucleotides read TGTGCCAGCACATTGCTAGCGGGGACCACAGATACGCAGTACTTT. Translated: CASTLLAGTTDTQYF.

A word on this clonotype: An end of the junction differs from the germline gene, which may be a read error. The chain has TRBV6-1 and TRBJ2-1; TRBD2 is a possible D gene (6 bases). CDR3 length: 16 residues. In germline, CDR1 is MNHNS, CDR2 SASEGT. In DNA, the CDR3 is TGTGCCAGCAGCGGGACGGCGCGGGGAGTCACAGATATGCAGTATTTC. Translating gives CASSGTARGVTDMQYF.

V and J are TRBV6-1 and TRBJ2-3; TRBD2 is a possible D gene (5 bases). V was cut by 7 bases and J by 2 bases, with 13 bases left in between. CDR1 and CDR2 from the germline V gene are MNHNS and SASEGT. The CDR3 is 14 residues long. For the CDR3, the DNA is TGTGCCAGCACCTCAAACGGGATCACAGATACGCAGTATTTT. Its protein is CASTSNGITDTQYF.

The rearrangement links TRBV10-1 to TRBJ2-1; 9 nucleotides line up with TRBD1. After removal of 2 bases from V and 5 bases from J, the junction contained 1 base not matched to a gene. Germline V gene data show CDR1 as WNHNN and CDR2 as SYGVQD (reference sequence). The CDR3 length is 14 residues. The DNA of the CDR3 is TGCGCCAGCAGTGAGGGGACAGGGAACAATGAGCAGTTCTTC. Amino acids: CASSEGTGNNEQFF.

On this clonotype itself: At one boundary the junction diverges from the germline segment, which might be a read error. V gene TRBV27 combines with J gene TRBJ2-3, with D unclear. This CDR3 is 13 amino acids long. CDR1 MNHEY and CDR2 SMNVEV come from the germline V gene (reference sequence). For the CDR3, the DNA is TGTGCCAGCGGCAGACGGGTTGAAGAGACGCAGTACTTT. This encodes CASGRRVEETQYF.

This chain uses TRBV6-5 with TRBJ2-3, with a possible D match to TRBD2 (7 bases). The J call may be faulty, since TRBJ2-7 better matches the DNA end. Germline CDR1 is MNHEY and CDR2 is SVGAGI. This CDR3 has 20 amino acids. The CDR3 nucleotides are TGTGCCAGCAGTTACGGGGGGGTGGGGGCCGGAGGCCGGGACACAGATACGCAGTACTTC. This gives the protein CASSYGGVGAGGRDTDTQYF.

This chain connects TRBV7-3 to TRBJ2-1; a weak D match, TRBD1 (6 bases). The CDR3 has 15 residues. Germline CDR1 reads SGHTA; CDR2 reads FQGTGA. The CDR3 region is CVRSMLTGIKDEQFF. The CDR3 nucleotides read TGTGTCCGCAGCATGCTGACAGGAATCAAAGATGAGCAGTTCTTC.

V gene TRBV27 combines with J gene TRBJ2-6; D is ambiguous. There are 14 residues in the CDR3. CDR1 MNHEY and CDR2 SMNVEV come from the germline V gene (reference sequence). Trimming removed 0 bases at V and 1 base at J, with 1 base between. The CDR3 sequence is CASSLSSGANVLTF. Written as DNA, the CDR3 is TGTGCCAGCAGTTTATCGTCTGGGGCCAACGTCCTGACTTTC.

V gene TRBV7-2 combines with J gene TRBJ2-4, with D possibly called TRBD1 or TRBD2 (5 bases each). Judging by the DNA end, TRBJ2-5 fits better; the J call may be wrong. Germline V gene sequence: CDR1 SGHTA, CDR2 FQGNSA. The CDR3 totals 14 residues. Here the CDR3 DNA reads TGTGCCAGCAGCTTGACCCCTTGGGGGGAGACCCAGTACTTC. Protein product: CASSLTPWGETQYF.

This clonotype showed up just once. At one end the junction does not follow the germline gene, possibly because of a read error. V usage is TRBV6-1 and J usage is TRBJ2-4, with D possibly matching TRBD1 (6 bases). The CDR3 totals 14 residues. CDR1 is MNHNS, CDR2 SASEGT, per germline. The chain's CDR3 is CASSGGTDYGTQYF. CDR3 DNA sequence: TGTGCGAGCAGTGGGGGCACAGACTACGGCACCCAGTACTTC.

By its share, this clonotype is medium-sized. This may be a read error, as it is one base from a much larger clone. The genes are TRBV27 and TRBJ2-1; 8 nucleotides agree with TRBD2. The J call may be faulty, since TRBJ2-7 better matches the DNA end. CDR3 length equals 15 residues. From germline, CDR1 is MNHEY and CDR2 SMNVEV (reference sequence). In DNA, the CDR3 is TGTGCCAGCAGACCACTAGCGGTCTCCTACAATGAGCAGTACTTC. It codes for CASRPLAVSYNEQYF.

CDR3 bases: TGTGCCAGCAGTGAGGGGAGCTCCTACAATGAGCAGTTCTTC. Its translation is CASSEGSSYNEQFF. This chain uses TRBV6-1 with TRBJ2-1; D may be TRBD2 (5 bases). The CDR3 spans 14 residues. V was trimmed by 3 bases and J by 0 bases, leaving 6 bases between them. The germline V gene encodes CDR1 MNHNS and CDR2 SASEGT.

Details on this clonotype: An end of the junction differs from the germline gene, which may be a read error. This chain connects TRBV6-1 to TRBJ2-2; D is tentatively TRBD1 or TRBD2 (5 bases each). This CDR3 contains 14 residues. Looked up from germline, CDR1 is MNHNS and CDR2 is SASEGT. In DNA, the CDR3 is TGTGCCAGCAGTGAAGGGGGTGAGGCCGGGGCGCTGTATTTT. Translating it yields CASSEGGEAGALYF.

The CDR3 coding sequence is TGTGCCAGCAGTGACTCGATGGCGGCGAGCTCCTACAATGAGCAGTTCTTC. This gives the protein CASSDSMAASSYNEQFF. This chain joins TRBV6-4 and TRBJ2-1; D remains ambiguous. V lost 0 bases and J 0 bases, leaving 12 bases between the germline ends. The CDR3 extends over 17 amino acids. The germline CDR1 and CDR2 sequences are MRHNA and SNTAGT.

The chain employs TRBV7-2 and TRBJ2-4, with TRBD1 matching over 7 bases. CDR3 length equals 14 residues. Trimming removed 11 bases from V and 13 bases from J; junction bases left unmatched: 20. CDR1 and CDR2 (germline): SGHTA, FQGNSA. Here the CDR3 DNA reads TGTGCCGGCCTAGGGGGCCTCGGCCCAGAGACGCAGTACTTC. This translates into CAGLGGLGPETQYF.

J is TRBJ2-5 and V is TRBV7-2, with D unresolved. Between the trimmed V and J ends, which lost 3 bases and 5 bases, there was a span of 13 bases. Germline values: CDR1 SGHTA, CDR2 FQGNSA. The CDR3 has 14 residues. CDR3 loop: CASSFGNPGETQYF. The CDR3 bases are TGTGCCAGCAGCTTCGGTAACCCCGGGGAGACCCAGTACTTC.